One sample yielded the 30 T cell receptor beta chains listed below, sequenced in a study of shared clonotypes between healthy human individuals. The table came from immunoSEQ multiplex PCR; TCRdb's copy has only in-frame clones and leaves some out. The sample gives about 820,000 clones, approximately 92% of which show up once; under 30% is in the top ten. Naive CD8 cells lacked CD45RO, underwent positive selection for CCR7 and left out terminally differentiated effector memory CD45RA+ cells. The source material was naive CD8+ T cells sorted from blood. Receptors originate from a man in his thirties or forties in good health.

In this sample, this clone turned up once. The chain has TRBV6-5 and TRBJ2-7; 9 nucleotides match TRBD2. The CDR3 sequence is 15 residues long. Losses at the gene ends were 5 bases for V and 3 bases for J; bases not matched to a gene: 8. Germline loops: CDR1 MNHEY, CDR2 SVGAGI. The CDR3 DNA follows: TGTGCCAGCAGTCCAACTGGCGGGAGGGTCTACGAGCAGTACTTC. Translated, it gives CASSPTGGRVYEQYF.

The rearrangement links TRBV6-1 to TRBJ2-1; TRBD1 matches at 10 bases. Germline CDR1 and CDR2: MNHNS and SASEGT. The CDR3 runs 17 residues. The junction had 7 bases not matched to a gene; V was cut back by 4 bases and J by 1 base. The CDR3 loop is CASSALPGQGSYNEQFF. CDR3 in DNA: TGTGCCAGCAGTGCGCTACCGGGACAGGGGTCCTACAATGAGCAGTTCTTC.

This chain connects TRBV19 to TRBJ1-2, with D possibly being TRBD1 (6 bases). The V gene lost 3 bases and the J gene lost 4 bases, with 21 bases spanning the gap. The CDR3 has 17 residues. From germline, CDR1 is LNHDA and CDR2 SQIVND (reference sequence). In DNA form, the CDR3 reads TGTGCCAGTAGTATTGCCCCACAGGGTATGGACTTCTATGGCTACACCTTC. Residues: CASSIAPQGMDFYGYTF.

This chain links TRBV19 with TRBJ1-1; 7 bases are a match to TRBD1. After removal of 1 base from V and 0 bases from J, the junction contained 14 bases not matched to a gene. From germline, CDR1 is LNHDA and CDR2 SQIVND (reference sequence). This CDR3 is built from 19 residues. CDR3 sequence reads: CASSIVGAQGGRLNTEAFF. The CDR3 coding sequence is TGTGCCAGTAGTATAGTCGGGGCTCAGGGGGGCAGGTTGAACACTGAAGCTTTCTTT.

This rearrangement joins TRBV7-2 to TRBJ1-2, with D possibly matching TRBD1 (6 bases). The CDR3 is 15 residues long. The germline V gene has CDR1 SGHTA and CDR2 FQGNSA. V gave up 2 bases and J gave up 4 bases, with 14 bases separating them. The CDR3 nucleotides are TGTGCCAGCAGCTTACCGACAGGTCTGGGCTATGGCTACACCTTC. Residues: CASSLPTGLGYGYTF.

This chain uses TRBV5-6 with TRBJ1-4; D uncertain. Trimming left V 2 bases short and J 7 bases short, with 12 bases between. The CDR3 spans 14 residues. Germline CDR1 is SGHDT and CDR2 is YYEEEE. This CDR3 is CASSFSGQLEKLFF. The CDR3 DNA is TGTGCCAGCAGCTTTTCTGGGCAGCTTGAAAAACTGTTTTTT.

This chain uses TRBV7-9 with TRBJ1-1, with 8 nucleotides matching TRBD1. Germline V CDR1 and CDR2: SEHNR, FQNEAQ (reference sequence). This CDR3 is built from 13 residues. V shed 6 bases and J 10 bases; nucleotides not matched to a gene: 10. In DNA, the CDR3 is TGTGCCAGCAGGACCGGGACAGGCGGTCCAGCTTTCTTT. It codes for CASRTGTGGPAFF.

For this clone: One end of the junction fails to match germline, which may point to a read error. The chain recombines TRBV25-1 with TRBJ2-1; D is possibly TRBD2 (5 bases). In germline, CDR1 is MGHDK, CDR2 SYGVNS. The CDR3 length is 12 residues. CDR3 residues: CASSLNTGIKLF. The CDR3 region has the DNA TGTGCCAGCAGTCTCAATACCGGGATCAAACTCTTC. Full variable domain (missing parts from reference TRBV25-1 and TRBJ2-1): EADIYQTPRYLVIGTGKKITLECSQTMGHDKMYWYQQDPGMELHLIHYSYGVNSTEKGDLSSESTVSRIRTEHFPLTLESARPSHTSQYLCASSLNTGIKLFGPGTRLTVL.

The chain uses TRBV9 and TRBJ2-5; TRBD2 agrees at 11 bases. The CDR3 spans 17 residues. Germline V lookup: CDR1 SGDLS, CDR2 YYNGEE. V lost 2 bases, J lost 2 bases, and 8 bases stayed unmatched. CDR3 bases: TGTGCCAGCAGCGTTCAGTGGGGACTAGCGGAACAAGAGACCCAGTACTTC. Its translation: CASSVQWGLAEQETQYF.

This sequence joins TRBV5-4 and TRBJ2-7; D is unresolved. The CDR3 loop spans 15 amino acids. Germline V lookup: CDR1 SGHNT, CDR2 YYREEE (reference sequence). The ends were cut back, 4 bases at V and 6 bases at J, with 20 bases in the middle. The CDR3: CASSALGGNASEQYF. CDR3 nucleotides: TGTGCCAGCAGCGCTTTGGGCGGCAACGCCTCCGAGCAGTACTTC.

About this clone itself: The same CDR3 also results from other DNA sequences found in this sample. The chain joins TRBV27 to TRBJ1-4; unclear D gene. The V gene lost 5 bases and the J gene lost 7 bases, with 14 bases spanning the gap. The CDR3 contains 14 residues. From germline, CDR1 is MNHEY and CDR2 SMNVEV (reference sequence). CDR3 protein: CASSRPGLGEKLFF. The CDR3 region has the DNA TGTGCCAGCAGTAGGCCGGGGTTAGGTGAAAAACTGTTTTTT.

The chain recombines TRBV27 with TRBJ1-2; D perhaps matches TRBD1 (5 bases). This CDR3 has 13 amino acids. Trimming took 3 bases from V and 8 from J, leaving 13 bases between them. Germline V gene lookup returns CDR1 MNHEY and CDR2 SMNVEV (reference sequence). CDR3 sequence (DNA): TGTGCCAGCAGTTTGAAAGGGGATGGCGGCTACACCTTC. This encodes CASSLKGDGGYTF.

This chain joins TRBV27 and TRBJ2-1; 7 bases line up with TRBD2. This CDR3 comprises 17 residues. Germline CDR1 reads MNHEY; CDR2 reads SMNVEV (reference sequence). J gave up 7 bases and V 6 bases, and 18 bases lay outside the gene matches. The CDR3 nucleotides are TGTGCCAGCAGGCTAAGGCCCTCCCTAGCGGTTGTTAATGAGCAGTTCTTC. As protein: CASRLRPSLAVVNEQFF.

This chain joins TRBV28 and TRBJ2-7, with D possibly matching TRBD2 (6 bases). Trimming took off 10 bases at V and 5 bases at J, with 18 bases between the two ends. Per the germline V gene, CDR1 is MDHEN and CDR2 is SYDVKM. The CDR3 covers 13 residues. The CDR3 region is CATSRDLGNEQYF. The CDR3 DNA is TGTGCCACCTCCCGGGACTTAGGGAACGAGCAGTACTTC.

The J gene is TRBJ2-7, the V gene TRBV7-2; D not certain. V lost 0 bases and J 2 bases, leaving 5 bases between the germline ends. CDR1 and CDR2 (germline): SGHTA, FQGNSA. The CDR3 is 13 residues long. DNA for the CDR3: TGTGCCAGCAGCTTAGCAAGCCCCTACGAGCAGTACTTC. It encodes CASSLASPYEQYF.

This clone was found a few times. The chain carries TRBV7-6 and TRBJ1-4; no clear D. The germline V gene has CDR1 SGHVS and CDR2 FNYEAQ. The CDR3 contains 12 residues. Trimming shortened V by 0 bases and J by 12 bases, and 8 bases separated the two germline ends. The chain's CDR3 is CASSLAGGELFF. The CDR3 DNA reads as TGTGCCAGCAGCTTAGCAGGAGGAGAACTGTTTTTT.

This clone was recorded once. A junction boundary mismatches the germline segment, possibly from a read error. The V gene is TRBV7-7, the J gene TRBJ2-7; D not certain. Germline values: CDR1 SSHAT, CDR2 FNYEAQ (reference sequence). The CDR3 is 13 amino acids. CDR3 DNA sequence: TGTGCTAGCAGCCCCGGACCTTCCTACGAGCAGTACTTC. Translated, it gives CASSPGPSYEQYF.

Here the CDR3 DNA reads TGCGCCAGCAGCTACACCGGGACAGGAGCCTACGAGCAGTACTTC. Translated: CASSYTGTGAYEQYF. The V call is TRBV4-1, the J call TRBJ2-7; 8 bases map to TRBD1. In germline, CDR1 is MGHRA, CDR2 YSYEKL. V was clipped by 5 bases and J by 2 bases; unmatched bases: 8. The CDR3 consists of 15 residues.

The genes are TRBV2 and TRBJ2-3; 8 bases fit TRBD2. Germline-derived CDR1 and CDR2 are SNHLY and FYNNEI. The CDR3 contains 15 residues. V lost 4 bases and J lost 4; bases outside the gene matches: 7. In nucleotides, the CDR3 is TGTGCCAGCAGTGGGGTAGCGGGGAACGCAGATACGCAGTATTTT. Amino acids: CASSGVAGNADTQYF.

This clone was seen ten or more times. A junction end diverges from the germline sequence, so it may reflect a read error. The chain recombines TRBV7-7 with TRBJ2-7; the match to TRBD2 covers 10 bases. This CDR3 comprises 16 residues. Per the germline V gene, CDR1 is SSHAT and CDR2 is FNYEAQ (reference sequence). CDR3 residues: CASSPARTSGTYEQYF. In DNA form, the CDR3 reads TGTGCTAGCAGCCCCGCCCGGACTAGCGGAACCTACGAGCAGTACTTC. Complete variable domain (other parts from reference TRBV7-7 and TRBJ2-7): GAGVSQSPRYKVTKRGQDVTLRCDPISSHATLYWYQQALGQGPEFLTYFNYEAQPDKSGLPSDRFSAERPEGSISTLTIQRTEQRDSAMYRCASSPARTSGTYEQYFGPGTRLTVT.

The chain links TRBV19 to TRBJ1-3; TRBD1 aligns across 8 bases. CDR1 and CDR2 from the germline V gene are LNHDA and SQIVND (reference sequence). This CDR3 has 15 residues. Unmatched junction bases numbered 5, after V lost 7 bases and J lost 0 bases. CDR3 residues: CASTGTGISGNTIYF. The CDR3 DNA is TGTGCCAGTACCGGGACAGGAATCTCTGGAAACACCATATATTTT.

V is TRBV27 and J is TRBJ2-3, with D hard to call. With 5 bases removed from V and 4 bases from J, the gap between germline ends came to 10 bases. CDR3 size: 13 residues. The germline CDR1 and CDR2 sequences are MNHEY and SMNVEV (reference sequence). The CDR3 bases are TGTGCCAGCAGTAACCCCGGCTCAGATACGCAGTATTTT. Encoded protein: CASSNPGSDTQYF.

This clone was seen a handful of times. The chain has TRBV27 and TRBJ2-1; 14 nucleotides agree with TRBD2. V trimming: 2 bases; J trimming: 8 bases; junction bases outside the gene matches: 11. From germline, CDR1 is MNHEY and CDR2 SMNVEV (reference sequence). CDR3 length equals 18 residues. CDR3 nucleotide sequence: TGTGCCAGCAGTTTACGAATACCGGGACTAGCGGGAGAGTATGAGCAGTTCTTC. It is translated as CASSLRIPGLAGEYEQFF.

This chain uses TRBV5-1 with TRBJ1-3; tentative D call: TRBD1 (5 bases). The CDR3 runs 19 residues. V was clipped by 4 bases and J by 0 bases, with 23 bases between them. Germline V CDR1 and CDR2: SGHRS, YFSETQ. The CDR3 sequence is CASSTGLSPLLDSGNTIYF. The CDR3 DNA sequence: TGCGCCAGCAGCACAGGATTATCTCCCCTTCTCGACTCTGGAAACACCATATATTTT.

This clone has just one count. The CDR3 sequence is CASSPVYRGHTIYF. The CDR3 DNA reads as TGTGCCAGCAGTCCGGTCTACAGGGGGCACACCATATATTTT. The chain uses TRBV27 and TRBJ1-3; 9 bases are shared with TRBD1. CDR3 length: 14 amino acids. Per germline, CDR1 MNHEY and CDR2 SMNVEV (reference sequence). V was pared by 5 bases and J by 8 bases, with 7 bases of the junction left unmatched.

V and J are TRBV9 and TRBJ2-1; D is possibly TRBD1 (6 bases). V was trimmed by 0 bases and J by 4 bases, leaving 11 bases between them. The V gene's germline CDR1 is SGDLS and CDR2 YYNGEE. The CDR3 consists of 15 residues. The CDR3, as DNA: TGTGCCAGCAGCGTAGCCGGACAGATATACAATGAGCAGTTCTTC. This translates into CASSVAGQIYNEQFF.

This chain uses TRBV5-5 with TRBJ2-3, with 7 nucleotides matching TRBD2. Germline CDR1 reads SGHKS; CDR2 reads YYEKEE (reference sequence). The length of the CDR3 is 15 residues. V was pared by 1 base and J by 3 bases, with 5 bases of the junction left unmatched. The CDR3 DNA is TGTGCCAGCAGCTTGAAAGCTAGCGGAACAGATACGCAGTATTTT. Protein sequence: CASSLKASGTDTQYF.

The rearrangement uses TRBV10-3 and TRBJ2-7; no clear D gene. The germline CDR1 and CDR2 sequences are ENHRY and SYGVKD. V was trimmed by 0 bases and J by 7 bases, leaving 4 bases between them. CDR3 length: 11 amino acids. The CDR3 here is CAISESTEQYF. The CDR3 DNA follows: TGTGCCATCAGTGAGTCGACGGAGCAGTACTTC.

V gene TRBV9 combines with J gene TRBJ2-3, with a tentative D call TRBD2 (7 bases). The ends were cut back, 0 bases at V and 4 bases at J, with 9 bases in the middle. Germline CDR1 reads SGDLS; CDR2 reads YYNGEE. The CDR3 consists of 14 residues. CDR3 loop: CASSVGGGADTQYF. The DNA of the CDR3 is TGTGCCAGCAGCGTAGGAGGGGGGGCAGATACGCAGTATTTT.

The gene calls are TRBV6-1 and TRBJ2-7; 7 bases agree with TRBD1. The ends lost 4 bases at V and 2 bases at J; junction bases unmatched: 5. The V gene's germline CDR1 is MNHNS and CDR2 SASEGT. The CDR3 is 14 residues long. In nucleotides, the CDR3 is TGTGCCAGCAGTGGAAGACAGGGAACCTACGAGCAGTACTTC. It codes for CASSGRQGTYEQYF.